This T cell receptor (beta chain) was retrieved from a study of cytomegalovirus exposure and HLA in healthy donors (dated 2017 in TCRdb). For the study in its entirety: An earlier analysis of roughly 630 of the donors reported about 250 Gb of sequence data and 100 million to 130 million unique TCR beta sequences from 150 million to 200 million T cells. Among around 400 genotyped donors of the cohort, an average of 235,054 unique TCR beta nucleotide sequences were sequenced per donor, around 20% of them non-productive. To predict cytomegalovirus infection status, the study combined high-throughput TCR immunosequencing, statistical association of individual TCRs with disease status, and machine learning. In a later genetic analysis, genome-wide SNP genotypes for about three fifths of the roughly 670 donors were used, and that subset was treated as a discovery cohort. In an earlier analysis of around 540 of the donors, high-throughput TCR beta sequencing was used to judge whether each TCR beta V gene segment behaved as functional or pseudogenic. In a later analysis, previously published TCR beta repertoires from more than 500 donors were re-analyzed and high-resolution HLA genotyping was added so that TCR occurrence patterns could be studied. Both class I and class II loci were covered by HLA typing, at four-digit resolution. The T cell repertoires of 700 or so subjects were profiled by immunosequencing and related to cytomegalovirus serostatus. Donor age, sex, ethnicity and CMV serostatus were compiled together with the repertoire data. Because of strong linkage in the cohort, roughly five DR-DQ haplotypes were treated as single units for association and clustering. An early release covering roughly 640 HLA-typed donors comprised about 310 gigabases of sequencing data and around 80 million unique TCR sequences. Along with the approximately 650-subject first cohort, a separate validation cohort of 120 different subjects was used. Rather than using new phenotypic data, the later analysis identified candidate immune exposures from TCR beta sequences and from how often those sequences occurred across donors. All discovery cohort repertoires had been generated on a single sequencing platform. The number of donors typed differed by locus, with 629-630 for A, B, C, DRB1 and DQB1, more than 500 for DQA1, over 600 for DPA1, and around 460 for DPB1. Of the approximately 400 genotyped donors, 81% were placed in the genetic ancestry cluster associated with self-reported Caucasian donors. The study aimed to test whether signatures of past pathogen exposure could be identified by cataloging public T cell receptors.

The CDR3 contains 13 residues, cysteine and phenylalanine counted. Solely the CDR3 DNA is kept, with 39 bases framed from the first base. The germline V gene gives CDR1 as MNHEY and CDR2 as SVGAGI. Trimming leaves V shorter by 2 bases and J shorter by 10 bases, with the junction holding 4 bases beyond the gene matches. The cohort comprised 666 healthy bone marrow donors. All cohort members were sampled while nominally healthy, although unrecorded immune exposures were likely present. The donor was CMV seronegative and was included in the group of under 450 seronegative cohort members. Every donor gave a peripheral blood sample, and the peripheral blood mononuclear cells from that sample were used for TCR beta sequencing. The Qiagen DNeasy Blood Extraction Kit was used to extract genomic DNA from the blood cell samples. To prepare the library, the immunoSEQ multiplex PCR assay was applied. The multiplex PCR relied on a mix of 60 forward primers for TCR Vbeta segments and 13 reverse primers for TCR Jbeta segments. Amplification of the CDR3 region of rearranged TCR beta genes was performed with a multiplex PCR assay on genomic DNA. The amplified TCR beta libraries were sequenced on the Illumina HiSeq System as 87-base-pair reads. The published analysis was carried out like this. Across the 670 or so repertoires, a later analysis counted 80 million or so unique TCR beta chains, around 10 million of which were shared by at least two donors. Raw reads were error-corrected and collapsed into unique sequences with a nearest-neighbor algorithm that merged closely related sequences to remove PCR and sequencing errors. Alignment of CDR3 sequences to IMGT reference sequences was used to assign V, D and J gene segments. For a sequence to be retained, a match of at least six nucleotides was required to both a V gene segment and a J gene segment. A rearrangement was called productive if the CDR3 had no stop codons and remained in frame with V and J, and every other rearrangement was called non-productive. CDR3 was defined by IMGT convention, running from the second conserved V-encoded cysteine to the conserved J-encoded phenylalanine. The earlier analysis of about 640 of the donors excluded any sequence lacking an unambiguous match to a single V gene segment. In an earlier analysis of a few hundred of the donors, V segments were called functional above 56.7% productive rearrangements and were called segregating when the between-donor standard deviation exceeded 5%. A statistical classification framework was built to diagnose cytomegalovirus status from the catalog of TCR beta chain sequences. V and J gene assignment, in a later analysis, came from comparing TCR nucleotide sequences with IMGT/GENE-DB human TR gene sequences. The TCRdist pipeline was used in a later analysis to assign CDR3 sequences and most-parsimonious VDJ recombination scenarios. In a later analysis, each TCR beta chain was defined by its CDR3 amino acid sequence together with its V-gene family, and reads lacking a unique V-gene family were excluded. A later analysis removed several hundred highly shared, low-generation-probability nucleotide sequences to deal with suspected cross-contamination and a sequencing artifact. In a later analysis, a clonal expansion index was calculated for each public chain from normalized within-repertoire ranks of inferred template counts. Generation probabilities in a later analysis came from a VDJ recombination model fitted to out-of-frame rearrangements, and those results were checked against IGoR. A later analysis scored TCR-TCR, TCR-HLA and TCR-CMV co-occurrence with hypergeometric tests, applying a repertoire-size bias correction to TCR pairs. A later analysis estimated false discovery rates by permuting HLA or CMV assignments 20 times. A later analysis grouped co-occurring TCRs with DBSCAN, adding TCRdist sequence similarity when clustering within HLA-allele-positive subsets. For co-occurrence clustering, repertoires with fewer than 30,000 or more than 120,000 public chains were excluded, along with several repertoires with anomalous nucleotide sharing. In TCRdb, the immuneACCESS table is reduced to in-frame sequences with V and J assigned. These tables do not hold every clone; where another copy was compared, an unresolved V gene accounts for under half, and the others remain unexplained. The DNA was the basis for D and trimming; V, J and clone size are from that table. For this sample there are over 150,000 clones; approximately 80% appear just once. The top ten clonotypes cover more than 4% of the sample.

With regard to this clone: Its antigen is unknown. One base away there is no much larger clone; base qualities are not given.

Beyond this particular receptor, the publication reports: In a later analysis, the rate of TCR association differed among HLA loci, with DRB1 alleles having the most associated TCRs and HLA-C alleles having the fewest. Broadly in line with IMGT annotations, most TCR beta V segments showed up in productive rearrangements about 90% or about 30% of the time in an earlier analysis of roughly 590 of the donors. According to a later analysis, most CMV-associated TCR beta chains appeared to be HLA-restricted, and the HLA associations seemed to be driven largely by CMV exposure. In a later analysis, HLA-associated TCR beta chains showed more clonal expansion and lower generation probabilities than non-associated chains that were equally common. The 87-base-pair reads could not distinguish some IMGT-functional V segments, including TRBV6-2 and TRBV6-3, so those segments were excluded. According to the authors, the approach could potentially be generalized to other disease states and immunological phenotypes. A cluster of highly shared sequence variants was judged likely to be a technical artifact of the sequencing pipeline. Roughly uniform sequencing depth across donors was assumed in presence/absence analyses, although this assumption may not hold. In vitro tests confirmed that three of the cytomegalovirus-associated TCR beta chains recognize cytomegalovirus antigens. Compared with the roughly 670-donor mean, donors in an Asian-associated ancestry cluster had fewer N-insertions in productive TCRs, according to a later genetic analysis. Approximately 16 rarely observed V segments, including chromosome 9 orphons, were excluded from the earlier analysis of approximately 500 of the donors because counts were too low. Cytomegalovirus status was reported to be diagnosed by the classifier with high specificity and sensitivity in both the original and validation cohorts. Immune exposure information for the cohort was limited to CMV serostatus. Assigning TCR associations to individual alleles was difficult when HLA alleles, especially DR and DQ, strongly co-occurred. A later analysis reported that several top co-occurrence clusters appeared linked to parvovirus B19, influenza, CMV and Epstein-Barr virus. An association between a missense DCLRE1C variant and V-gene and J-gene trimming of TCR beta chains was found in a later genetic analysis and replicated in an independent cohort. In a later analysis, around 17,000 TCR beta sequences were associated with specific HLA alleles at a false discovery rate of 0.05. A further reported finding was that TCR beta sequences accurately predicted the HLA-A and HLA-B alleles for most subjects in the first cohort. Linkage disequilibrium might explain the correlated functional status among segregating V segments, but an unknown experimental factor could not be ruled out. Most TCR sequences were observed very rarely across donors, whereas some public TCRs were present in many individuals. The cohort was sequenced for TCR beta chains only, and without alpha or paired-chain data the features that could be detected were limited. The study gave a list of 150 to 200 TCR beta chains associated with cytomegalovirus. Because HLA typing was unavailable for some donors at each locus, only the typed subset was used in association tests.

This chain joins TRBV6-5 to TRBJ2-1, with 8 bases aligning to TRBD2. The material sequenced was PBMCs. This receptor was taken from a man between 18 and 35 years old in good health and CMV-seronegative. The CDR3 region: CASSYPTGGEQFF. The nucleotides read TGTGCCAGCAGTTACCCCACGGGGGGGGAGCAGTTCTTC.